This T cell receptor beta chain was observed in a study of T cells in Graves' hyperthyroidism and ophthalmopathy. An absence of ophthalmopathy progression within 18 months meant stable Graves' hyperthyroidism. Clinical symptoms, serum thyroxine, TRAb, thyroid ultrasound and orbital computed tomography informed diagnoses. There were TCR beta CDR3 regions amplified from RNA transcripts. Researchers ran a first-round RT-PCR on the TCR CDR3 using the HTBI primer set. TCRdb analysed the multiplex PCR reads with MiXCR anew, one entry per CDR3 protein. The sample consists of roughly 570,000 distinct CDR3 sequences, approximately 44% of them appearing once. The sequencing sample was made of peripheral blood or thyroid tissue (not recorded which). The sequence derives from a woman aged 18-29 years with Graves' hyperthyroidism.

CDR3 DNA sequence: TGTGCCAGCAGCTTAGCGCTCCAGGGGAGGGTAAACACCATATATTTT. It translates to CASSLALQGRVNTIYF. The chain combines TRBV7-8 with TRBJ1-3; D might be TRBD1 (6 bases). V was clipped by 0 bases and J by 6 bases, with 15 bases between them. Germline assignment: CDR1 SGHVS and CDR2 FQNEAQ. The CDR3 runs to 16 residues.